The 28 T cell receptor beta chains listed next were all sequenced from one sample in a study of T cell responses to AZD1222 COVID-19 vaccine. The table came from immunoSEQ multiplex PCR; TCRdb's copy has only in-frame clones and leaves some out. The sample lists 90,000 to 150,000 clones; about 85% were seen once. The sample here was peripheral blood, taken on day 0 of AZD1222 vaccination. These receptors all come from an adult in good health.

A single count supports this clone. This chain links TRBV5-1 with TRBJ2-3; 10 nucleotides match TRBD1. Germline assignment: CDR1 SGHRS and CDR2 YFSETQ. J lost 1 base, V lost 4 bases, and 3 bases had no gene match. The CDR3 totals 15 residues. In DNA form, the CDR3 reads TGCGCCAGCAGCACTGGGACAGGGGGCACAGATACGCAGTATTTT. Its protein is CASSTGTGGTDTQYF.

The CDR3 is CSARYPGKAFF. The CDR3 coding sequence is TGCAGTGCTAGGTATCCCGGTAAAGCTTTCTTT. This rearrangement joins TRBV20-1 to TRBJ1-1; D call uncertain. CDR1 is DFQATT, CDR2 SNEGSKA, per germline (reference sequence). The CDR3 has 11 residues. V lost 3 bases, J lost 9 bases, and 11 bases lay in between.

The chain is built from TRBV19 and TRBJ2-1, with a possible D match to TRBD2 (5 bases). This CDR3 comprises 13 residues. V was trimmed by 3 bases and J by 5 bases, leaving 8 bases between them. Germline CDR1 and CDR2: LNHDA and SQIVND (reference sequence). For the CDR3, the DNA is TGTGCCAGTAGTATCCGGCGGGACAATGAGCAGTTCTTC. Encoded protein: CASSIRRDNEQFF.

The gene calls are TRBV5-6 and TRBJ2-1; 7 bases fit TRBD2. The CDR3 totals 15 residues. Germline assignment: CDR1 SGHDT and CDR2 YYEEEE. V lost 6 bases and J lost 5; bases outside the gene matches: 11. The chain's CDR3 is CASTPSGALDNEQFF. The DNA for the CDR3 is TGTGCCAGCACCCCGAGCGGGGCCCTGGACAATGAGCAGTTCTTC.

The rearrangement joins TRBV5-1 to TRBJ2-3; 8 bases align to TRBD2. The J segment lost 2 bases and the V segment lost 1 base, leaving 3 bases of the junction unmatched. The CDR3 extends over 15 amino acids. Germline V gene data show CDR1 as SGHRS and CDR2 as YFSETQ. CDR3 region: CASSLTSGTTDTQYF. The CDR3 bases are TGCGCCAGCAGCTTGACTAGCGGTACCACAGATACGCAGTATTTT.

The chain has TRBV28 and TRBJ2-2; D uncertain. The V end was cut by 3 bases, the J end by 3 bases, with 11 bases between. Germline-derived CDR1 and CDR2 are MDHEN and SYDVKM. CDR3 length: 15 amino acids. CDR3 nucleotide sequence: TGTGCCAGCAGTTTTTCGGCTCTCTACACCGGGGAGCTGTTTTTT. Translation: CASSFSALYTGELFF.

The V gene is TRBV19, the J gene TRBJ1-3; D gene unclear. The CDR3 covers 15 residues. V shed 3 bases and J shed 0 bases, with 9 bases lying between them. Germline values: CDR1 LNHDA, CDR2 SQIVND (reference sequence). The CDR3 DNA reads as TGTGCCAGTAGTATTCCGCAGATCTCTGGAAACACCATATATTTT. Translated: CASSIPQISGNTIYF.

The chain joins TRBV13 to TRBJ2-5, with 10 bases aligning to TRBD1. The J segment lost 5 bases and the V segment lost 4 bases, leaving 7 bases of the junction unmatched. The CDR3 length is 15 residues. Germline V gene lookup returns CDR1 PRHDT and CDR2 FYEKMQ (reference sequence). The CDR3 DNA sequence: TGTGCCAGCAGCTCAAGACAGGGGGCGGAGGAGACCCAGTACTTC. Residues: CASSSRQGAEETQYF.

This clone occurred a few times. The rearrangement links TRBV7-8 to TRBJ1-3; TRBD1 matches at 7 bases. From germline, CDR1 is SGHVS and CDR2 FQNEAQ. J gave up 0 bases and V 0 bases, and 5 bases lay outside the gene matches. The CDR3 has 17 amino acids. The CDR3: CASSLALRGGSGNTIYF. The CDR3 nucleotides read TGTGCCAGCAGCTTAGCGCTCAGGGGGGGCTCTGGAAACACCATATATTTT.

This clone was seen once. CDR3 region: CASSGPAGGYTF. CDR3 nucleotides: TGTGCCAGCAGTGGCCCTGCGGGTGGCTACACCTTC. This rearrangement joins TRBV28 to TRBJ1-2; D is unclear. From germline, CDR1 is MDHEN and CDR2 SYDVKM. The CDR3 runs to 12 residues. V was clipped by 5 bases and J by 7 bases, with 11 bases between them.

The chain links TRBV21-1 to TRBJ2-2; the listed D gene, TRBD2, was not tested against the DNA. TRBV21-1 is designated a pseudogene. There are 15 residues in the CDR3. The DNA of the CDR3 is TGTGCCAGCAGCACCCGACATGGGAGGACCGGGGAGCTGTTTTTT. Translating gives CASSTRHGRTGELFF.

Only one count was recorded for this clone. This chain links TRBV5-5 with TRBJ1-4, with TRBD1 matching 10 bases. This CDR3 spans 15 amino acids. V lost 1 base and J lost 8; bases outside the gene matches: 5. Germline-derived CDR1 and CDR2 are SGHKS and YYEKEE (reference sequence). In nucleotides, the CDR3 is TGTGCCAGCAGCTTGCCCGGGACAGGGGCCGAAAAACTGTTTTTT. Its translation: CASSLPGTGAEKLFF.

The chain couples TRBV6-6 to TRBJ2-7; D is perhaps TRBD2 (6 bases). This CDR3 comprises 13 residues. Germline-derived CDR1 and CDR2 are MNHNY and SVGAGI (reference sequence). Trimming stripped 0 bases from V and 7 bases from J, with 10 bases between. The CDR3 spells CASSYSSGGEQYF. The CDR3 coding sequence is TGTGCCAGCAGTTACTCATCCGGGGGAGAGCAGTACTTC.

V is TRBV6-5 and J is TRBJ2-1; TRBD2 matches 7 bases. CDR3 length: 14 amino acids. In germline, CDR1 is MNHEY, CDR2 SVGAGI. The V and J ends lost 5 bases and 6 bases, in that order; junction bases with no gene match: 7. The CDR3 DNA reads as TGTGCCAGCAGTCCGCGGGGGTCGGGCAATGAGCAGTTCTTC. It codes for CASSPRGSGNEQFF.

This sequence joins TRBV30 and TRBJ2-3; D might be TRBD2 (7 bases). Trimming cost V 3 bases and J 6 bases, with 16 bases left between them. Germline V gene data show CDR1 as GTSNPN and CDR2 as SVGIG (reference sequence). The CDR3 has 14 amino acids. In nucleotides, the CDR3 is TGTGCCTGGAGGGTTGGGGGGGCCAGGGATACGCAGTATTTT. As protein: CAWRVGGARDTQYF. Variable domain in full (rest from reference TRBV30 and TRBJ2-3): SQTIHQWPATLVQPVGSPLSLECTVEGTSNPNLYWYRQAAGRGLQLLFYSVGIGQISSEVPQNLSASRPQDRQFILSSKKLLLSDSGFYLCAWRVGGARDTQYFGPGTRLTVL.

The chain uses TRBV15 and TRBJ2-7, with 11 bases lining up with TRBD1. V gave up 1 base and J gave up 6 bases; unmatched junction bases: 5. Per the germline V gene, CDR1 is LNHNV and CDR2 is YYDKDF (reference sequence). The CDR3 is 15 residues long. The CDR3 here is CATSRAGTGGCEQYF. The CDR3 nucleotides read TGTGCCACCAGCAGAGCCGGGACAGGGGGGTGCGAGCAGTACTTC.

This chain uses TRBV19 with TRBJ1-5, with D perhaps TRBD1 (5 bases). Trimming shortened V by 8 bases and J by 4 bases, and 18 bases separated the two germline ends. CDR3 length: 15 amino acids. The V gene's germline CDR1 is LNHDA and CDR2 SQIVND (reference sequence). In nucleotides, the CDR3 is TGTGCCAGTGGGGGAGGGTTTAAGGAAAATCAGCCCCAGCATTTT. Residues: CASGGGFKENQPQHF.

The chain combines TRBV28 with TRBJ2-1; 8 bases map to TRBD2. CDR3 length: 12 amino acids. J gave up 12 bases and V 4 bases, and 5 bases lay outside the gene matches. Germline loops: CDR1 MDHEN, CDR2 SYDVKM. The CDR3 region has the DNA TGTGCCAGCAGTTCGGGAGGGCACGGGCAGTTCTTC. Protein: CASSSGGHGQFF.

The chain is built from TRBV27 and TRBJ2-7, with TRBD1 identical over 11 bases. In germline, CDR1 is MNHEY, CDR2 SMNVEV (reference sequence). The CDR3 consists of 14 residues. With V trimmed by 5 bases and J by 3 bases, 3 bases remained unmatched. CDR3 bases: TGTGCCAGCAGTGCCGGGACAGGGGGCTACGAGCAGTACTTC. Translated: CASSAGTGGYEQYF.

This clone was observed a few times. This chain connects TRBV2 to TRBJ2-5; 9 bases match TRBD2. From germline, CDR1 is SNHLY and CDR2 FYNNEI. V trimming: 5 bases; J trimming: 7 bases; junction bases outside the gene matches: 20. This CDR3 comprises 18 residues. The chain's CDR3 is CASSSSGRSGGPGRTQYF. CDR3 coding DNA: TGTGCCAGCAGTTCCTCGGGGAGGAGCGGGGGGCCGGGTCGGACCCAGTACTTC. The full variable domain, in which reference TRBV2 and TRBJ2-5 provide the parts outside the CDR3, is EPEVTQTPSHQVTQMGQEVILRCVPISNHLYFYWYRQILGQKVEFLVSFYNNEISEKSEIFDDQFSVERPDGSNFTLKIRSTKLEDSAMYFCASSSSGRSGGPGRTQYFGPGTRLLVL.

This clone has only a few counts. The CDR3 sequence is CSVARGNYEQYF. CDR3 coding DNA: TGCAGCGTTGCGAGGGGTAACTACGAGCAGTACTTC. The chain combines TRBV29-1 with TRBJ2-7; D could derive from TRBD1 or TRBD2 (5 bases each). Germline V gene data show CDR1 as SQVTM and CDR2 as ANQGSEA. This CDR3 is built from 12 residues. Trimming stripped 4 bases from V and 3 bases from J, with 10 bases between.

The count of this clone is one. The V call is TRBV6-1, the J call TRBJ1-1; possible D gene TRBD1, 5 bases. Per germline, CDR1 MNHNS and CDR2 SASEGT. V lost 2 bases and J lost 2, with 9 bases in between. CDR3 length: 14 amino acids. In DNA, the CDR3 is TGTGCCAGCAGTGAATGGGGGGGTAACACTGAAGCTTTCTTT. It translates to CASSEWGGNTEAFF.

J is TRBJ2-7 and V is TRBV6-2 or TRBV6-3; the D gene is possibly TRBD2 (5 bases). With 6 bases removed from V and 3 bases from J, the gap between germline ends came to 12 bases. CDR3 length: 13 amino acids. Germline CDR1 reads MNHEY; CDR2 reads SVGEGT. CDR3 in amino acids: CASSRGVLYEQYF. The CDR3 nucleotides read TGTGCCAGCAGCCGGGGAGTCCTCTACGAGCAGTACTTC.

In the case of this clone: An end of the junction does not agree with germline; a read error may underlie this. The chain has TRBV5-4 and TRBJ2-1, with D unresolved. CDR1 is SGHNT, CDR2 YYREEE, per germline (reference sequence). This CDR3 is built from 12 residues. The CDR3 coding sequence is TGTGCCAGCACCTTGGGTATAGATGAGCAGTTCTTC. Protein sequence: CASTLGIDEQFF. The whole variable domain, filled in from reference TRBV5-4 and TRBJ2-1, reads ETGVTQSPTHLIKTRGQQVTLRCSSQSGHNTVSWYQQALGQGPQFIFQYYREEENGRGNFPPRFSGLQFPNYSSELNVNALELDDSALYLCASTLGIDEQFFGPGTRLTVL.

The chain carries TRBV6-4 and TRBJ1-5, with TRBD1 matching 7 bases. The germline gives CDR1 MRHNA, CDR2 SNTAGT. J lost 3 bases, V lost 3 bases, and 2 bases had no gene match. CDR3 length equals 14 residues. The CDR3 sequence: CASSEGTDNQPQHF. In DNA, the CDR3 is TGTGCCAGCAGTGAGGGGACAGACAATCAGCCCCAGCATTTT.

The rearrangement uses TRBV2 and TRBJ2-2, with a weak D call TRBD1 (7 bases). Trimming pared 7 bases from V and 2 bases from J, leaving 17 bases between. Germline assignment: CDR1 SNHLY and CDR2 FYNNEI. CDR3 length: 16 amino acids. CDR3: CASNVRGAVNTGELFF. CDR3 coding DNA: TGTGCCAGCAACGTCAGGGGGGCGGTTAACACCGGGGAGCTGTTTTTT.

This chain joins TRBV15 and TRBJ1-5; weak D call: TRBD1 (5 bases). Germline values: CDR1 LNHNV, CDR2 YYDKDF (reference sequence). V lost 4 bases and J lost 3, with 10 bases in between. The CDR3 length is 14 residues. The CDR3 bases are TGTGCCACCAGCACACCGGGGGACAATCAGCCCCAGCATTTT. This sequence encodes CATSTPGDNQPQHF.

The V call is TRBV11-3, the J call TRBJ1-2; D uncertain. CDR1 and CDR2 (germline): SGHNT, YENEEA. Trimming removed 1 base at V and 3 bases at J, with 9 bases between. The length of the CDR3 is 14 residues. CDR3 sequence: CASSLAGQDYGYTF. CDR3 DNA sequence: TGTGCCAGCAGCTTAGCCGGGCAGGACTATGGCTACACCTTC.